This section outlines one T cell receptor beta chain sequence together with its context. One end of the junction is discordant with germline, which a read error may explain. This entry comes from a study of cytomegalovirus exposure and HLA in healthy donors. With 60 Vbeta and 13 Jbeta primers, the PCR was carried out. The table came from immunoSEQ multiplex PCR; TCRdb's copy has only in-frame clones and leaves some out. The sample records about 200,000 clones, around 79% being singletons. The CDR3 is made up of 14 amino acids. Germline CDR1 reads MDHEN; CDR2 reads SYDVKM. V gene TRBV28 combines with J gene TRBJ2-7; the match to TRBD2 covers 9 bases. The TCR comes from a male donor in good health and CMV-seropositive. The specimen was PBMCs. Here the CDR3 DNA reads TGTGCCAGCGTTCTTAGCGGGAGCTCCCACGAGCAGTACTTC. It is translated as CASVLSGSSHEQYF. Looking up the rest from reference TRBV28 and TRBJ2-7 gives the full variable domain: DVKVTQSSRYLVKRTGEKVFLECVQDMDHENMFWYRQDPGLGLRLIYFSYDVKMKEKGDIPEGYSVSREKKERFSLILESASTNQTSMYLCASVLSGSSHEQYFGPGTRLTVT.